The rows below give T cell receptor beta chains drawn from one sample of a study of blood T cell repertoires in COVID-19. Assay: immunoSEQ multiplex PCR; the TCRdb copy retains only in-frame clones and omits some. Of 260,000 or so clones in the sample, roughly 80% are singletons; the top ten hold 3.6%. Sequenced: PBMCs or T cells enriched from blood (not recorded which). All receptors derive from a middle-aged woman who had been exposed to COVID-19. CDR3s include the opening cysteine and the closing phenylalanine or tryptophan. The D gene is left open where the match is weak. Clone size appears in some rows only: once, few, many, or a class for an expanded clone.

CDR3 | DNA | D | J | size | V
CASSWTPNTEAFF | TGTGCCAGCAGCTGGACACCCAACACTGAAGCTTTCTTT | NA | TRBJ1-1 | NA | TRBV5-5
CASSRSKVGNTIYF | TGTGCCAGCAGCCGATCCAAGGTCGGGAACACCATATATTTT | NA | TRBJ1-3 | NA | TRBV3-1/TRBV3-2
CASRTQTGVSYGYTF | TGTGCCAGTAGAACCCAGACAGGGGTGAGCTATGGCTACACCTTC | TRBD1 | TRBJ1-2 | NA | TRBV19
CASSFHGPTTSNSPLHF | TGTGCCAGCAGCTTTCACGGCCCCACGACTTCGAATTCACCCCTCCACTTT | NA | TRBJ1-6 | NA | TRBV13
CASSVGTSGGITDTQYF | TGTGCCAGCAGCGTAGGGACTAGCGGGGGGATAACAGATACGCAGTATTTT | TRBD2 | TRBJ2-3 | NA | TRBV9
CASSSRGGRGSYEQYF | TGCGCCAGCAGCAGCCGGGGGGGTAGAGGCTCCTACGAGCAGTACTTC | TRBD2 | TRBJ2-7 | NA | TRBV4-1
CASSRDGTGFYNEQFF | TGTGCCAGCAGCCGGGACGGGACAGGTTTTTACAATGAGCAGTTCTTC | TRBD1 | TRBJ2-1 | few | TRBV11-3
CASSLTNLMMGELFF | TGTGCCAGCAGCTTGACAAATCTCATGATGGGGGAGCTGTTTTTT | NA | TRBJ2-2 | NA | TRBV11-2
CASSLGPSPGYGYTF | TGTGCCAGCAGCTTAGGGCCCAGCCCGGGCTATGGCTACACCTTC | NA | TRBJ1-2 | NA | TRBV7-9
CASSPRGAGTGELFF | TGTGCCAGCAGCCCGCGGGGGGCTGGGACCGGGGAGCTGTTTTTT | TRBD2 | TRBJ2-2 | NA | TRBV7-6
CASSLASPRNEKLFF | TGCGCCAGCAGCTTGGCCTCCCCCCGTAATGAAAAACTGTTTTTT | NA | TRBJ1-4 | NA | TRBV5-1
CASSLWTSGATDTQYF | TGTGCCAGCAGCCTTTGGACTAGCGGGGCCACAGATACGCAGTATTTT | TRBD2 | TRBJ2-3 | few | TRBV9
CASRTRTGGKTEAFF | TGTGCCAGCAGAACCAGGACAGGGGGGAAGACTGAAGCTTTCTTT | TRBD1 | TRBJ1-1 | NA | TRBV6-5
CASSLIGRGQGADGYTF | TGTGCCAGCAGTTTAATTGGGAGGGGACAGGGGGCGGATGGCTACACCTTC | TRBD1 | TRBJ1-2 | few | TRBV28
CASSEDREDYGYTF | TGTGCCAGCAGTGAGGACAGAGAAGACTATGGCTACACCTTC | NA | TRBJ1-2 | NA | TRBV6-1
CSVDLDSDYGYTF | TGCAGCGTTGATTTGGACAGTGATTATGGCTACACCTTC | NA | TRBJ1-2 | NA | TRBV29-1
CASRPWTENQPQHF | TGTGCCAGCAGACCATGGACAGAGAATCAGCCCCAGCATTTT | NA | TRBJ1-5 | NA | TRBV6-6
CASSYGGNNEQFF | TGTGCCAGCAGTTACGGGGGGAACAATGAGCAGTTCTTC | NA | TRBJ2-1 | NA | TRBV6-5
CASSLVLAGGLGEQYF | TGCGCCAGCAGCTTGGTCCTAGCGGGGGGTCTTGGGGAGCAGTACTTC | TRBD2 | TRBJ2-7 | few | TRBV5-1
CASSIPGTGGTF | TGTGCCAGCAGCATCCCCGGGACAGGGGGCACCTTC | TRBD1 | TRBJ1-2 | few | TRBV7-2
CASSTQENSPLHF | TGTGCCAGCAGCACCCAGGAAAATTCACCCCTCCACTTT | NA | TRBJ1-6 | NA | TRBV6-5
CASSPSDSYNEQFF | TGTGCCAGCAGTCCTAGCGATTCCTACAATGAGCAGTTCTTC | NA | TRBJ2-1 | NA | TRBV7-9
CASSRQGVADTQYF | TGTGCCAGCAGTCGGCAGGGTGTCGCAGATACGCAGTATTTT | NA | TRBJ2-3 | once | TRBV2
CAWRAHLLSGERETQYF | TGTGCCTGGAGAGCTCACCTACTCTCCGGGGAACGGGAGACCCAGTACTTC | NA | TRBJ2-5 | NA | TRBV30
CASSRDQGPLNTEAFF | TGTGCCAGCAGTCGAGATCAGGGTCCCCTGAACACTGAAGCTTTCTTT | NA | TRBJ1-1 | NA | TRBV11-1
CASSLGGARGNQPQHF | TGTGCCAGCAGCTTAGGCGGGGCGAGGGGCAATCAGCCCCAGCATTTT | NA | TRBJ1-5 | NA | TRBV7-2
CASNQQYSPLHF | TGTGCCAGCAATCAACAGTATTCACCCCTCCACTTT | NA | TRBJ1-6 | NA | TRBV6-5
CASSYAQGVYNEQFF | TGTGCCAGCAGTTACGCCCAGGGGGTATACAATGAGCAGTTCTTC | TRBD1 | TRBJ2-1 | NA | TRBV6-5
CASSHPAGNSYEQYF | TGTGCCAGCAGCCATCCGGCAGGCAACTCCTACGAGCAGTACTTC | NA | TRBJ2-7 | NA | TRBV27
CASSSQETQYF | TGTGCCAGCAGTTCACAAGAGACCCAGTACTTC | NA | TRBJ2-5 | NA | TRBV6-5
CASSPPQGGLAANTGELFF | TGTGCCAGCAGCCCACCTCAAGGGGGACTAGCTGCGAACACCGGGGAGCTGTTTTTT | TRBD2 | TRBJ2-2 | NA | TRBV3-1/TRBV3-2
CASSPMGAVNTEAFF | TGTGCCAGCAGCCCAATGGGGGCCGTGAACACTGAAGCTTTCTTT | NA | TRBJ1-1 | NA | TRBV14
CASSLLAGSGEQFF | TGTGCCAGCAGCTTACTAGCAGGATCCGGTGAGCAGTTCTTC | NA | TRBJ2-1 | once | TRBV5-4
CASSLSGRGVSSYNEQFF | TGTGCCAGCAGTCTGAGCGGGCGGGGGGTGAGCTCCTACAATGAGCAGTTCTTC | TRBD2 | TRBJ2-1 | NA | TRBV6-4
CAISEGDSSSYEQYF | TGTGCCATCAGTGAGGGGGACAGTTCCTCCTACGAGCAGTACTTC | TRBD1 | TRBJ2-7 | NA | TRBV10-3
CASSPAGVGSPLHF | TGTGCCAGCAGTCCTGCCGGGGTTGGTTCACCCCTCCACTTT | NA | TRBJ1-6 | NA | TRBV7-8
CASNQGAQNSPLHF | TGTGCCAGCAACCAGGGGGCGCAGAATTCACCCCTCCACTTT | TRBD1 | TRBJ1-6 | NA | TRBV6-6
CASSTTGNYGYTF | TGTGCCAGTAGTACGACAGGGAACTATGGCTACACCTTC | TRBD1 | TRBJ1-2 | NA | TRBV19
CASSFPRQPQHF | TGTGCCAGTAGTTTCCCGCGTCAGCCCCAGCATTTT | NA | TRBJ1-5 | NA | TRBV19
CASSLSRWGNTIYF | TGTGCCAGCAGTCTCTCCAGGTGGGGAAACACCATATATTTT | NA | TRBJ1-3 | NA | TRBV28
CASSRSLQGSYGYTF | TGTGCCAGCAGTAGATCCCTACAGGGATCCTATGGCTACACCTTC | NA | TRBJ1-2 | NA | TRBV6-5
CASSDSRQGLYGYTF | TGTGCCAGCAGCGACTCAAGACAGGGACTCTATGGCTACACCTTC | TRBD1 | TRBJ1-2 | NA | TRBV5-4
CASTTTGQLSQHF | TGTGCCAGTACCACTACCGGACAGTTGTCCCAGCATTTT | NA | TRBJ1-5 | NA | TRBV19
CASSLGGLPQDTQYF | TGCGCCAGCAGCCTGGGGGGGCTTCCCCAAGATACGCAGTATTTT | NA | TRBJ2-3 | NA | TRBV5-1
CASSDRELSNQPQHF | TGTGCCAGCAGCGACAGGGAATTGAGCAATCAGCCCCAGCATTTT | TRBD1 | TRBJ1-5 | NA | TRBV6-6
CASSIRDRGNQPQHF | TGTGCCAGTAGTATCCGGGACAGGGGGAATCAGCCCCAGCATTTT | TRBD1 | TRBJ1-5 | NA | TRBV19
CASSSKPGTEAFF | TGTGCCAGCAGCTCCAAGCCGGGTACTGAAGCTTTCTTT | NA | TRBJ1-1 | NA | TRBV7-7
CASSLALGEGGSNQPQHF | TGTGCCAGCAGCTTAGCGCTGGGGGAGGGGGGGAGCAATCAGCCCCAGCATTTT | NA | TRBJ1-5 | NA | TRBV7-9
CASSDRGQGTYNEQFF | TGTGCCAGTAGTGATAGGGGACAGGGAACCTACAATGAGCAGTTCTTC | TRBD1 | TRBJ2-1 | NA | TRBV19
CASSLAPGANYGYTF | TGTGCCAGCAGCTTAGCGCCAGGGGCTAACTATGGCTACACCTTC | NA | TRBJ1-2 | NA | TRBV7-3
CASGRGRGRGDTEAFF | TGTGCCAGCGGCCGAGGCAGGGGGCGTGGGGACACTGAAGCTTTCTTT | TRBD1 | TRBJ1-1 | NA | TRBV7-9
CASSQEGGATDTQYF | TGCGCCAGCAGCCAAGAAGGGGGGGCCACAGATACGCAGTATTTT | NA | TRBJ2-3 | NA | TRBV4-1
CASSLPLGQGPTEKLFF | TGTGCCAGCAGCTTACCTCTGGGACAGGGGCCGACGGAAAAACTGTTTTTT | TRBD1 | TRBJ1-4 | NA | TRBV7-3
CASRGGQEYNEQFF | TGTGCCAGCAGGGGGGGACAGGAATACAATGAGCAGTTCTTC | TRBD1 | TRBJ2-1 | NA | TRBV6-5